This TCR beta chain is drawn from a study of blood T cell repertoires in COVID-19. Across the whole study: Samples of COVID-19 (acute and convalescent) were obtained from the United States, Italy and Spain. The analysed material was cDNA or gDNA that came from T cells, B-cell-depleted T cells, or PBMCs.

The ends were cut back, 5 bases at V and 7 bases at J, with 19 bases in the middle. The CDR3 has 15 amino acids. The V gene's germline CDR1 is SGHAT and CDR2 FQNNGV. As handled by the study authors: Estimates of nucleated cell counts were drawn from the amplification of reference gene primers. TCRdb's table, derived via immunoSEQ multiplex PCR, lists solely in-frame clones and lacks some. V and J calls and clone size are those listed in that table; D and trimming were worked out from the DNA. This sample yields 200,000 to 250,000 clones, of which over 90% are seen a single time; roughly 0.89% belongs to the top ten.

The sequence was obtained from a man aged 25-45 years with COVID-19, enrolled during active disease. The genes are TRBV11-2 and TRBJ2-3; D possibly corresponds to TRBD2 (5 bases). Input material: peripheral blood. The CDR3, as DNA: TGTGCCAGCAGCCGAGGACTGATACTCTTTTATACGCAGTATTTT. Its protein is CASSRGLILFYTQYF.